This TCR beta chain was recorded in a study of T cell responses to AZD1222 COVID-19 vaccine. Clones were sequenced by immunoSEQ multiplex PCR, and TCRdb holds only the in-frame ones, with some missing. The sample holds around 160,000 clones, roughly 80% seen once. On this clone itself: Its cognate antigen is unknown.

The CDR3 contains 12 residues. The V end lost 6 bases, the J end lost 8 bases, and 8 bases lay between the germline ends. CDR1 is MNHEY, CDR2 SVGAGI, per germline. Study-wide findings and caveats: In a largely white British group with more females than males, clonal diversity was possibly underestimated.

The specimen comprised peripheral blood, sampled on day 0 of MenACWY control vaccination. The chain employs TRBV6-5 and TRBJ1-6, with D maybe TRBD1 (5 bases). This receptor was taken from an adult in good health. This CDR3 reads CASRAGHSPLHF. Written as DNA, the CDR3 is TGTGCCAGCAGGGCAGGGCATTCACCCCTCCACTTT.